The 12 T cell receptor beta chains given below trace back to one sample, sequenced in a study of cytomegalovirus exposure and HLA in healthy donors. The PCR was carried out with 60 Vbeta primers and 13 Jbeta primers. Clones were sequenced by immunoSEQ multiplex PCR, and TCRdb holds only the in-frame ones, with some missing. This table holds tens of thousands of clones. The sample was PBMCs. These receptors originate from a man aged 25-45 years in good health and CMV-seronegative.

The chain employs TRBV5-6 and TRBJ1-1; D is perhaps TRBD1 (5 bases). Germline values: CDR1 SGHDT, CDR2 YYEEEE. Trimming pared 3 bases from V and 5 bases from J, leaving 17 bases between. There are 15 residues in the CDR3. The CDR3 nucleotides are TGTGCCAGCAGCTCCCGTTTAGGGGTAAGGACTGAAGCTTTCTTT. It is translated as CASSSRLGVRTEAFF.

The J gene is TRBJ2-7, the V gene TRBV27; weak D call: TRBD2 (5 bases). Trimming stripped 5 bases from V and 2 bases from J, with 16 bases between. The CDR3 loop spans 15 amino acids. Looked up from germline, CDR1 is MNHEY and CDR2 is SMNVEV (reference sequence). CDR3 sequence (DNA): TGTGCCAGCAGTGGACCCCCCGGGAAGACCTACGAGCAGTACTTC. It translates to CASSGPPGKTYEQYF.

The chain has TRBV4-1 and TRBJ2-7; a weak D match, TRBD1 (6 bases). Germline CDR1 reads MGHRA; CDR2 reads YSYEKL. Deletions cut 3 bases from V and 4 bases from J, with 13 bases between. This CDR3 is 14 amino acids long. The CDR3 loop is CASSQKVGGYEQYF. CDR3 nucleotide sequence: TGCGCCAGCAGCCAGAAAGTAGGGGGATACGAGCAGTACTTC.

CDR3 region: CASVIPSGSPDTQYF. CDR3 sequence (DNA): TGTGCTAGTGTTATACCTAGCGGGAGTCCAGATACGCAGTATTTT. The chain is built from TRBV12-5 and TRBJ2-3, with 10 bases aligning to TRBD2. CDR3 length: 15 amino acids. V was pared by 7 bases and J by 4 bases, with 8 bases of the junction left unmatched. Per the germline V gene, CDR1 is LGHNT and CDR2 is FRNRAP. Supplemented by reference TRBV12-5 and TRBJ2-3, the full variable domain reads DARVTQTPRHKVTEMGQEVTMRCQPILGHNTVFWYRQTMMQGLELLAYFRNRAPLDDSGMPKDRFSAEMPDATLATLKIQPSEPRDSAVYFCASVIPSGSPDTQYFGPGTRLTVL.

The V and J genes are TRBV7-9 and TRBJ1-5; D might be TRBD1 (5 bases). Germline lookup yields CDR1 SEHNR and CDR2 FQNEAQ (reference sequence). The CDR3 extends over 13 amino acids. V was pared by 4 bases and J by 5 bases, with 9 bases between. The CDR3 loop is CASSSQEDQPQHF. In DNA, the CDR3 is TGTGCCAGCAGCTCACAGGAAGATCAGCCCCAGCATTTT.

About this clone: At one of its ends the junction is not consistent with the germline gene, which may arise from a read error. This chain links TRBV4-1 with TRBJ1-5; TRBD1 matches 8 bases. The germline gives CDR1 MGHRA, CDR2 YSYEKL. This CDR3 region has 15 residues. CDR3 bases: TGCGCCAGCAGCCTCGGTCAGGGGGCGCGTCAGCACCAGCATTTT. It specifies CASSLGQGARQHQHF.

This sequence joins TRBV19 and TRBJ2-4; D call uncertain. This CDR3 is built from 15 residues. Germline V CDR1 and CDR2: LNHDA, SQIVND (reference sequence). Trimming took off 3 bases at V and 0 bases at J, with 9 bases between the two ends. The CDR3 loop reads CASSIGNLAKNIQYF. CDR3 nucleotide sequence: TGTGCCAGTAGTATTGGCAACCTAGCCAAAAACATTCAGTACTTC.

The chain combines TRBV5-1 with TRBJ1-5; TRBD1 matches 8 bases. Germline CDR1 and CDR2: SGHRS and YFSETQ. There are 15 residues in the CDR3. V was pared by 3 bases and J by 5 bases, with 7 bases of the junction left unmatched. CDR3 protein: CASSSGTGIDQPQHF. The DNA for the CDR3 is TGCGCCAGCAGCTCCGGGACAGGCATCGATCAGCCCCAGCATTTT.

V gene TRBV2 combines with J gene TRBJ2-7, with D possibly TRBD1 on 6 matching bases. Between the trimmed V and J ends, which lost 3 bases and 12 bases, there was a span of 12 bases. From germline, CDR1 is SNHLY and CDR2 FYNNEI. The CDR3 is 11 amino acids. The CDR3 sequence is CASSEDSHPYF. The CDR3 DNA follows: TGTGCCAGCAGTGAGGACAGCCATCCGTACTTC.

The rearrangement joins TRBV19 to TRBJ1-5; a possible D gene is TRBD1 (5 bases). V lost 5 bases and J 6 bases, leaving 8 bases between the germline ends. This CDR3 has 12 amino acids. In germline, CDR1 is LNHDA, CDR2 SQIVND (reference sequence). CDR3 in DNA: TGTGCCAGTAGTCAGGGAGGTCAGCCCCAGCATTTT. Translation: CASSQGGQPQHF.

The chain links TRBV9 to TRBJ2-7, with TRBD1 matching 8 bases. The length of the CDR3 is 14 residues. Germline V lookup: CDR1 SGDLS, CDR2 YYNGEE. J lost 4 bases, V lost 3 bases, and 6 bases had no gene match. CDR3 loop: CASSAQGGVYEQYF. For the CDR3, the DNA is TGTGCCAGCAGCGCACAGGGGGGAGTGTACGAGCAGTACTTC. The full variable domain, with the rest looked up from reference TRBV9 and TRBJ2-7, is DSGVTQTPKHLITATGQRVTLRCSPRSGDLSVYWYQQSLDQGLQFLIQYYNGEERAKGNILERFSAQQFPDLHSELNLSSLELGDSALYFCASSAQGGVYEQYFGPGTRLTVT.

The chain couples TRBV18 to TRBJ1-5, with a possible D match to TRBD1 (6 bases). This CDR3 is 14 amino acids long. V dropped 3 bases and J dropped 7 bases, with 13 bases sitting between them. Germline V CDR1 and CDR2: KGHSH, LQKENI. CDR3 sequence reads: CASSPAAGVQPQHF. CDR3 coding DNA: TGTGCCAGCTCACCGGCGGCAGGGGTGCAGCCCCAGCATTTT.